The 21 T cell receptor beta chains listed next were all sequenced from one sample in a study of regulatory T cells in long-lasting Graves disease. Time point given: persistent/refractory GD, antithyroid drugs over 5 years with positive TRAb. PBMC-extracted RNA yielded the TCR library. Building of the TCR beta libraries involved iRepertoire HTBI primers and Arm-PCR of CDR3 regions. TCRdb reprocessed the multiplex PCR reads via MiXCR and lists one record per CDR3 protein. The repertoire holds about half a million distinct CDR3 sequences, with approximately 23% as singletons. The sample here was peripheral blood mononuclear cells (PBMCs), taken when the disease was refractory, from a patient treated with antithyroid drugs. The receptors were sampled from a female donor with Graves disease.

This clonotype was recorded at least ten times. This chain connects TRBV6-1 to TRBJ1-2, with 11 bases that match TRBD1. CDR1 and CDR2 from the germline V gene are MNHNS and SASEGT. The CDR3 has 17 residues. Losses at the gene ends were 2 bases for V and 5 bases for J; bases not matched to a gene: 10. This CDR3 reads CASSERTGGTGAYGYTF. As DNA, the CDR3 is TGTGCCAGCAGTGAAAGGACAGGGGGCACGGGGGCGTATGGCTACACCTTC.

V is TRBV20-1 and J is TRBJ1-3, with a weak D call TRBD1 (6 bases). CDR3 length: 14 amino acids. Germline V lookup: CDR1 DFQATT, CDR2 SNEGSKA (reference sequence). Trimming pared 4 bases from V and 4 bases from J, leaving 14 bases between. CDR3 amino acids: CSANPLGTGNTIYF. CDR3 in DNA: TGCAGTGCTAACCCCTTGGGGACAGGAAACACCATATATTTT.

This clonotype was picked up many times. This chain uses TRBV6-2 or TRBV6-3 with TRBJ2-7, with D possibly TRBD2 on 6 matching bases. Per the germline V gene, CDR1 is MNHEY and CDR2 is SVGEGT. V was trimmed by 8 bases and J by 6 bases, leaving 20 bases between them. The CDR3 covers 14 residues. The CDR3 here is CASRDGGFLSEQYF. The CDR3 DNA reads TGTGCCAGCCGTGACGGGGGATTCCTGTCCGAGCAGTACTTC.

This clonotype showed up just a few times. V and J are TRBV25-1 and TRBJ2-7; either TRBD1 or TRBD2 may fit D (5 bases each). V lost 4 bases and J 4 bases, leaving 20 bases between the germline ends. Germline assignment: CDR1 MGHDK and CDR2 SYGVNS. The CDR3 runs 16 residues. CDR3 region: CASSGFTGTAKYEQYF. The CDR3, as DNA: TGTGCCAGCAGTGGCTTCACCGGGACCGCTAAATACGAGCAGTACTTC.

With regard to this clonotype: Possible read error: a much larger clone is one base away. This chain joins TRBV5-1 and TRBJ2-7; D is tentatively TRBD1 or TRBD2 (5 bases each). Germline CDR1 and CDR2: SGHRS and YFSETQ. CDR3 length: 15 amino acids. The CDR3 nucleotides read TGCGTCAGCAGCACCGGGACGGGTGGCTCCTACGAGCAGTACTTC. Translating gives CVSSTGTGGSYEQYF. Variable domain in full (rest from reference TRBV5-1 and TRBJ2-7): KAGVTQTPRYLIKTRGQQVTLSCSPISGHRSVSWYQQTPGQGLQFLFEYFSETQRNKGNFPGRFSGRQFSNSRSEMNVSTLELGDSALYLCVSSTGTGGSYEQYFGPGTRLTVT.

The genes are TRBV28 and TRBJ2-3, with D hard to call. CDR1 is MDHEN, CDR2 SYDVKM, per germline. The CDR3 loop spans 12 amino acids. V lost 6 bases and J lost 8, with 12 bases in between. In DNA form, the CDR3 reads TGTGCCAGCAGCCCAGTGCTTGGTACGCAGTATTTT. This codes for CASSPVLGTQYF.

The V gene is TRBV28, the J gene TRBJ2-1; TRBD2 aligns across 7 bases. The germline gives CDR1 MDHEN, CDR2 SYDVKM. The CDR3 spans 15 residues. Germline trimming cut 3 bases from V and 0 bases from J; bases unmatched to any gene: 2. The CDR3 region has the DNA TGTGCCAGCAGTTTGGGGGGGTTCTCCTACAATGAGCAGTTCTTC. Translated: CASSLGGFSYNEQFF.

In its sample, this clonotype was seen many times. CDR3 region: CASSFGGEFSYEQYF. The DNA of the CDR3 is TGTGCCAGCAGCTTTGGGGGCGAGTTCTCCTACGAGCAGTACTTC. The V gene is TRBV7-6, the J gene TRBJ2-7; D might be TRBD1 (6 bases). V lost 3 bases, J lost 0 bases, and 12 bases lay in between. This CDR3 has 15 residues. The V gene's germline CDR1 is SGHVS and CDR2 FNYEAQ.

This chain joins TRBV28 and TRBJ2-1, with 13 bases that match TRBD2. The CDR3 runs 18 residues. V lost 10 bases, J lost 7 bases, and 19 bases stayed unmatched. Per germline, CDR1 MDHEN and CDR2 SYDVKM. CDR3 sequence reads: CATQLTKPLAGGPNEQFF. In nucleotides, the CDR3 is TGTGCCACCCAACTTACAAAACCACTAGCGGGGGGGCCAAATGAGCAGTTCTTC.

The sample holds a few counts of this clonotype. CDR3 protein: CASSRGQGGKEKLFF. CDR3 nucleotides: TGTGCCAGCTCACGGGGACAGGGCGGGAAAGAAAAACTGTTTTTT. This chain connects TRBV18 to TRBJ1-4; TRBD1 matches at 9 bases. This CDR3 is 15 amino acids long. Losses at the gene ends were 4 bases for V and 8 bases for J; bases not matched to a gene: 8. From germline, CDR1 is KGHSH and CDR2 LQKENI.

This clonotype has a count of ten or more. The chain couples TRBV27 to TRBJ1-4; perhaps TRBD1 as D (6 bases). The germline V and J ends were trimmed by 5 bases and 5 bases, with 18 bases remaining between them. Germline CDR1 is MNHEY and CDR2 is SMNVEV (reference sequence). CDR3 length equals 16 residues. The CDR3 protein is CASSDKYRDINEKLFF. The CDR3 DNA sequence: TGTGCCAGCAGTGACAAATACCGGGACATCAATGAAAAACTGTTTTTT.

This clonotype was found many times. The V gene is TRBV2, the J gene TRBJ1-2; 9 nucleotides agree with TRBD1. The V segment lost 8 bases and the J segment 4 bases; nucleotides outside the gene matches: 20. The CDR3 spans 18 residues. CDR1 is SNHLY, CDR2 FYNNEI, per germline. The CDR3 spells CASAPTPGTGRVGYGYTF. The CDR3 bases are TGTGCCAGCGCCCCAACTCCCGGGACAGGGCGTGTGGGCTATGGCTACACCTTC.

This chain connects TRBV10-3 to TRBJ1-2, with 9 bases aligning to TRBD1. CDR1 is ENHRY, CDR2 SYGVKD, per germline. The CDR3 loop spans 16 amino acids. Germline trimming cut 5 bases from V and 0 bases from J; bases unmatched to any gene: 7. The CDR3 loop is CAISLTGGSANYGYTF. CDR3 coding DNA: TGTGCCATCAGTTTAACAGGGGGCTCGGCTAACTATGGCTACACCTTC.

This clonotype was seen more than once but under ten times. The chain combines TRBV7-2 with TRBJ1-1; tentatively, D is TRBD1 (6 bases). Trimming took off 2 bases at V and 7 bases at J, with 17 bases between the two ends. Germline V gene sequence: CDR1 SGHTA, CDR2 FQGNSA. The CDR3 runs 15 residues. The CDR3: CASSLIASLRGEAFF. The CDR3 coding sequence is TGTGCCAGCAGCTTAATAGCATCTCTCAGGGGTGAAGCTTTCTTT.

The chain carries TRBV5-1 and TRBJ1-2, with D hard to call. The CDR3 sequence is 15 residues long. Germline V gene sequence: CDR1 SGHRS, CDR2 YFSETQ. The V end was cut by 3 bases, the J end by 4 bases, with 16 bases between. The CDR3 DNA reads TGCGCCAGCAGCTCGAGCGATAGCGGGAGCTATGGCTACACCTTC. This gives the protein CASSSSDSGSYGYTF.

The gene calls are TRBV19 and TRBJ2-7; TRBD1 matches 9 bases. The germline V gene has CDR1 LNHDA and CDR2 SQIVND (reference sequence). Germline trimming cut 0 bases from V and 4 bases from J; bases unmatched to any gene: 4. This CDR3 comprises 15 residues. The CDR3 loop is CASSIEGTGLYEQYF. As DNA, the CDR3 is TGTGCCAGTAGTATAGAAGGGACAGGGCTTTACGAGCAGTACTTC. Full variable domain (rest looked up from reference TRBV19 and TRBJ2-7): DGGITQSPKYLFRKEGQNVTLSCEQNLNHDAMYWYRQDPGQGLRLIYYSQIVNDFQKGDIAEGYSVSREKKESFPLTVTSAQKNPTAFYLCASSIEGTGLYEQYFGPGTRLTVT.

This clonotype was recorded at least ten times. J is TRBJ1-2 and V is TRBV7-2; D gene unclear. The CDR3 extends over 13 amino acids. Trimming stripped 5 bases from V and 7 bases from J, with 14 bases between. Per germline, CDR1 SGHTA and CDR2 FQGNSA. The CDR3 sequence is CASSQQAEPGYTF. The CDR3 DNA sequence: TGTGCCAGCAGCCAGCAAGCGGAACCTGGCTACACCTTC.

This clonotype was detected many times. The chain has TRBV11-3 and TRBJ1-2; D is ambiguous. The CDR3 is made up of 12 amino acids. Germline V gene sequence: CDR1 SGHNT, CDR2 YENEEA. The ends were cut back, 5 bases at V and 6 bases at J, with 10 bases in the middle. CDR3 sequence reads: CASSRVTDGYTF. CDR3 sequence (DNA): TGTGCCAGCAGCCGCGTGACCGATGGCTACACCTTC. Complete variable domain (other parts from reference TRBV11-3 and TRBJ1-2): EAGVVQSPRYKIIEKKQPVAFWCNPISGHNTLYWYLQNLGQGPELLIRYENEEAVDDSQLPKDRFSAERLKGVDSTLKIQPAELGDSAVYLCASSRVTDGYTFGSGTRLTVV.

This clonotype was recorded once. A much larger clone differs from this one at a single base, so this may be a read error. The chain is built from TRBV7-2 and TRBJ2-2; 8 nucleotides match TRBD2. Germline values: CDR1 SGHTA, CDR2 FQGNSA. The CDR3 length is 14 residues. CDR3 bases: TGTGCCGGCAGCGGAGCGGGGGTGTCCGGGGAGCTGTTTTTT. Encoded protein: CAGSGAGVSGELFF.

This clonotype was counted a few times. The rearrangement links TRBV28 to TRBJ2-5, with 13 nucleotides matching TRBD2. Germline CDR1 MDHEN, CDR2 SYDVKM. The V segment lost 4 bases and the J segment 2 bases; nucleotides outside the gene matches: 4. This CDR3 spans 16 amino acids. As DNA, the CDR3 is TGTGCCAGCAGTTGGACTAGCGGGGGTTTACAAGAGACCCAGTACTTC. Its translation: CASSWTSGGLQETQYF.

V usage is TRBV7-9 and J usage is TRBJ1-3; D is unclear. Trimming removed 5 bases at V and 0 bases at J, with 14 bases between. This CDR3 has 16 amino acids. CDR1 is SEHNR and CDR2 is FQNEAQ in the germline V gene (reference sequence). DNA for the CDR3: TGTGCCAGCAGCACCCCAATCTTAAACTCTGGAAACACCATATATTTT. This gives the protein CASSTPILNSGNTIYF.